The 22 T cell receptor beta chains below all came from one sample that was sequenced in a study of PD-1 blockade in classical Hodgkin lymphoma. The method was immunoSEQ multiplex PCR; TCRdb's version includes in-frame clones alone and lacks a portion of them. Among fewer than 25,000 clones listed, around 73% were seen once. Exposure to brentuximab vedotin varied, and each patient had relapsed following autologous stem cell transplantation. The input for sequencing was peripheral blood mononuclear cells (PBMCs), taken before the second cycle of nivolumab. The receptor set was obtained from a human donor with classical Hodgkin lymphoma.

The chain uses TRBV9 and TRBJ2-1, with 9 bases fitting TRBD2. Trimming removed 0 bases from V and 6 bases from J; junction bases left unmatched: 7. The CDR3 consists of 16 residues. Germline V gene lookup returns CDR1 SGDLS and CDR2 YYNGEE. The CDR3 nucleotides are TGTGCCAGCAGCGTAGGGGCGGGAGGGCCGGTCAATGAGCAGTTCTTC. Its translation is CASSVGAGGPVNEQFF.

The V and J genes are TRBV11-2 and TRBJ2-3, with 9 nucleotides matching TRBD2. CDR1 is SGHAT and CDR2 is FQNNGV in the germline V gene. The CDR3 length is 15 residues. V shed 8 bases and J 0 bases; nucleotides not matched to a gene: 6. The CDR3 spells CASHVSGSSTDTQYF. As DNA, the CDR3 is TGTGCCAGCCATGTTAGCGGGAGTAGCACAGATACGCAGTATTTT.

The DNA for the CDR3 is TGTGCCAGCAGTGACTCGGGATCCGGGGGTGAGACCCAGTACTTC. Translation gives CASSDSGSGGETQYF. The chain joins TRBV6-4 to TRBJ2-5; D is perhaps TRBD2 (6 bases). The CDR3 runs 15 residues. CDR1 MRHNA and CDR2 SNTAGT come from the germline V gene. V lost 0 bases and J lost 5, with 13 bases in between.

The table lists this clone with a few counts. This chain uses TRBV6-5 with TRBJ2-7, with unresolved D. Germline values: CDR1 MNHEY, CDR2 SVGAGI. This CDR3 contains 13 residues. With 0 bases removed from V and 0 bases from J, the gap between germline ends came to 3 bases. CDR3 residues: CASSYSHSYEQYF. The DNA for the CDR3 is TGTGCCAGCAGTTACTCGCACTCCTACGAGCAGTACTTC.

The genes are TRBV10-3 and TRBJ2-1; 9 bases map to TRBD1. The CDR3 consists of 14 residues. V gave up 3 bases and J gave up 13 bases; unmatched junction bases: 10. CDR1 ENHRY and CDR2 SYGVKD come from the germline V gene. The CDR3 loop reads CAISDPGQGRTQFF. The CDR3 DNA follows: TGTGCCATCAGTGATCCGGGACAGGGCCGGACCCAGTTCTTC.

The chain joins TRBV6-1 to TRBJ2-7, with D perhaps matching TRBD1 or TRBD2 (5 bases each). The CDR3 contains 14 residues. V was pared by 5 bases and J by 0 bases, with 11 bases between. Germline CDR1 and CDR2: MNHNS and SASEGT. For the CDR3, the DNA is TGTGCCAGCAGTTCGGGACCGCTCTCCTACGAGCAGTACTTC. Translation: CASSSGPLSYEQYF.

This clone counts as medium-sized. The chain carries TRBV10-3 and TRBJ2-5; 7 bases agree with TRBD2. Germline CDR1 and CDR2: ENHRY and SYGVKD. Trimming at V came to 6 bases and at J to 3 bases, leaving 7 bases not matched to a gene. CDR3 length: 14 residues. DNA of the CDR3: TGTGCCATCAGCTGGGCGGGAGTAGAAGAGACCCAGTACTTC. Its protein is CAISWAGVEETQYF.

In this sample, this clone turned up once. This rearrangement joins TRBV14 to TRBJ2-7; no reliable D call. Germline CDR1 reads SGHDN; CDR2 reads FVKESK. The CDR3 totals 14 residues. Trimming removed 5 bases from V and 1 base from J, with 12 bases in between. The CDR3 nucleotides read TGTGCCAGCAGCTTTGCCCCAGGATCCTACGAGCAGTACTTC. Residues: CASSFAPGSYEQYF.

The chain joins TRBV4-1 to TRBJ2-7; 13 positions match TRBD2. The CDR3 totals 15 residues. CDR1 is MGHRA, CDR2 YSYEKL, per germline. Unmatched junction bases numbered 4, after V lost 3 bases and J lost 5 bases. The DNA for the CDR3 is TGCGCCAGCAGCCAGCCCGGGACTAGCGGGAACGAGCAGTACTTC. Amino acid sequence: CASSQPGTSGNEQYF.

The chain employs TRBV4-2 and TRBJ2-3; 11 nucleotides align to TRBD2. The CDR3 is 17 residues long. Trimming cost V 0 bases and J 6 bases; bases outside gene matches: 8. CDR1 and CDR2 from the germline V gene are LGHNA and YNFKEQ. This CDR3 is CASSQELTSGSLDTQYF. Here the CDR3 DNA reads TGTGCCAGCAGCCAAGAATTAACTAGCGGGAGTTTGGATACGCAGTATTTT.

This chain links TRBV6-6 with TRBJ2-1; D call uncertain. Trimming pared 2 bases from V and 2 bases from J, leaving 10 bases between. The CDR3 is 15 amino acids. Germline-derived CDR1 and CDR2 are MNHNY and SVGAGI (reference sequence). The CDR3 spells CASSYGLGPYNEQFF. As DNA, the CDR3 is TGTGCCAGCAGTTACGGGCTAGGTCCCTACAATGAGCAGTTCTTC.

The J gene is TRBJ1-5, the V gene TRBV6-1; possible D gene TRBD1, 5 bases. This CDR3 region has 14 residues. CDR1 is MNHNS, CDR2 SASEGT, per germline. V was shortened by 10 bases and J by 3 bases, with 16 bases between the two germline ends. CDR3 in DNA: TGTGCCATAAATCGGGACTTCCCCAATCAGCCCCAGCATTTT. Its protein is CAINRDFPNQPQHF.

The chain couples TRBV6-1 to TRBJ2-7; 12 nucleotides match TRBD1. The CDR3 has 14 residues. V lost 5 bases to trimming and J lost 7 bases; unmatched junction nucleotides: 6. Germline V gene data show CDR1 as MNHNS and CDR2 as SASEGT. Written as DNA, the CDR3 is TGTGCCAGCAGTCCCCGGGACAGGGGGCTTGAGCAGTACTTC. It codes for CASSPRDRGLEQYF.

The rearrangement links TRBV5-4 to TRBJ2-1, with TRBD2 matching over 10 bases. Per the germline V gene, CDR1 is SGHNT and CDR2 is YYREEE (reference sequence). CDR3 length equals 15 residues. The J segment lost 3 bases and the V segment lost 3 bases, leaving 3 bases of the junction unmatched. The CDR3 DNA reads TGTGCCAGCAGCTCCGGGACTAGCGACTACAATGAGCAGTTCTTC. It codes for CASSSGTSDYNEQFF.

This clone was recorded only once. The rearrangement joins TRBV9 to TRBJ2-1; 8 bases fit TRBD2. This CDR3 is 17 amino acids long. Germline V gene sequence: CDR1 SGDLS, CDR2 YYNGEE. V lost 0 bases and J lost 5; bases outside the gene matches: 10. The CDR3, as DNA: TGTGCCAGCAGCGTAGCTGTCGGTAGCGGGATTAACAATGAGCAGTTCTTC. It translates to CASSVAVGSGINNEQFF. Based on the CDR3 plus reference TRBV9 and TRBJ2-1, the full variable domain is DSGVTQTPKHLITATGQRVTLRCSPRSGDLSVYWYQQSLDQGLQFLIQYYNGEERAKGNILERFSAQQFPDLHSELNLSSLELGDSALYFCASSVAVGSGINNEQFFGPGTRLTVL.

The CDR3 nucleotides read TGTGCCAGCAGTTTCCCGGGCGCGAGGACAGATACGCAGTATTTT. Protein: CASSFPGARTDTQYF. The V and J genes are TRBV27 and TRBJ2-3; D unclear. This CDR3 comprises 15 residues. Trimming removed 3 bases at V and 3 bases at J, with 13 bases between. Germline V gene lookup returns CDR1 MNHEY and CDR2 SMNVEV (reference sequence).

V and J are TRBV7-2 and TRBJ2-2; D is unclear. V lost 0 bases to trimming and J lost 3 bases, with 5 bases between them. The CDR3 covers 14 residues. Germline V gene lookup returns CDR1 SGHTA and CDR2 FQGNSA. The CDR3 loop reads CASSLAAYTGELFF. CDR3 bases: TGTGCCAGCAGCTTAGCAGCTTACACCGGGGAGCTGTTTTTT.

V and J are TRBV10-3 and TRBJ2-1, with 9 bases aligning to TRBD2. This CDR3 is 15 amino acids long. The ends lost 7 bases at V and 0 bases at J; junction bases unmatched: 4. Per the germline V gene, CDR1 is ENHRY and CDR2 is SYGVKD. This CDR3 is CAITHSGSSYNEQFF. The CDR3, as DNA: TGTGCCATCACTCATAGCGGGAGCTCCTACAATGAGCAGTTCTTC.

This rearrangement joins TRBV5-1 to TRBJ2-1; 11 nucleotides align to TRBD2. Germline CDR1 SGHRS, CDR2 YFSETQ. This CDR3 contains 17 residues. Trimming took 4 bases from V and 7 from J; bases not matched to a gene: 13. The CDR3 is CASSETSGTMGGNEQFF. In nucleotides, the CDR3 is TGCGCCAGCAGCGAGACTAGCGGGACAATGGGAGGGAATGAGCAGTTCTTC.

J is TRBJ2-7 and V is TRBV15; D perhaps matches TRBD2 (6 bases). Trimming took off 1 base at V and 0 bases at J, with 10 bases between the two ends. CDR3 size: 15 residues. Looked up from germline, CDR1 is LNHNV and CDR2 is YYDKDF (reference sequence). CDR3 region: CATSRVGGPSYEQYF. The CDR3 nucleotides read TGTGCCACCAGCAGAGTTGGAGGGCCCTCCTACGAGCAGTACTTC. Supplemented by reference TRBV15 and TRBJ2-7, the full variable domain reads DAMVIQNPRYQVTQFGKPVTLSCSQTLNHNVMYWYQQKSSQAPKLLFHYYDKDFNNEADTPDNFQSRRPNTSFCFLDIRSPGLGDTAMYLCATSRVGGPSYEQYFGPGTRLTVT.

CDR3 sequence (DNA): TGTGCAAGTCGCTTAGCCCGCGATCAATTCTTC. It codes for CASRLARDQFF. This sequence joins TRBV12-2 and TRBJ2-1; TRBD2 reflects the table's D call only, with no check against the DNA. TRBV12-2 is noted as a pseudogene. The length of the CDR3 is 11 residues.

V usage is TRBV5-1 and J usage is TRBJ2-7, with TRBD1 identical over 10 bases. Germline CDR1 SGHRS, CDR2 YFSETQ. The V and J ends lost 4 bases and 6 bases, in that order; junction bases with no gene match: 10. This CDR3 is 15 amino acids long. The chain's CDR3 is CASSPRTGGGREQYF. CDR3 sequence (DNA): TGCGCCAGCAGCCCGAGGACAGGGGGAGGTCGCGAGCAGTACTTC.